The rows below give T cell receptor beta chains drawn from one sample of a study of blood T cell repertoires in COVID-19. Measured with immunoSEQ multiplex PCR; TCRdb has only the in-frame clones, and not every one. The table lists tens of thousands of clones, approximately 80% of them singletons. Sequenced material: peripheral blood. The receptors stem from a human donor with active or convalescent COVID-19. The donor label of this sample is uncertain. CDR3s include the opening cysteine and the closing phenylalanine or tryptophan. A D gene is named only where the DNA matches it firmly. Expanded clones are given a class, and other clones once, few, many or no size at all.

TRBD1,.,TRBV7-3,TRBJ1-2,CASSQGTGANYGYTF,TGTGCCAGCAGCCAAGGGACAGGGGCGAACTATGGCTACACCTTC
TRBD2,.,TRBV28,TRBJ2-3,CASSYRSLWREGGTDTQYF,TGTGCCAGCAGTTACAGGTCTCTTTGGCGGGAGGGTGGCACAGATACGCAGTATTTT
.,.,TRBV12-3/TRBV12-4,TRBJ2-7,CASSGGTYEQYF,TGTGCCAGCAGTGGAGGGACCTACGAGCAGTACTTC
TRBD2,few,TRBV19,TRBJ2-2,CASDLGAGDTGELFF,TGTGCCAGCGACCTCGGGGCGGGAGACACCGGGGAGCTGTTTTTT
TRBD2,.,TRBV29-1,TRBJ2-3,CSVVVAGRTDTQYF,TGCAGCGTTGTGGTAGCGGGAAGGACAGATACGCAGTATTTT
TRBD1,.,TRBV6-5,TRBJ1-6,CASSYRQGSYNSPLHF,TGTGCCAGCAGTTACCGACAGGGCTCCTATAATTCACCCCTCCACTTT
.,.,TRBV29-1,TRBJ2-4,CSVDPGESIQYF,TGCAGCGTTGATCCCGGGGAATCCATTCAGTACTTC
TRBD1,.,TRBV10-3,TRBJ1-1,CAIRGGQGGSNTEAFF,TGTGCCATCCGGGGGGGACAGGGCGGGTCGAACACTGAAGCTTTCTTT
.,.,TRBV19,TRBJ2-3,CASSARGIADTQYF,TGTGCCAGTAGTGCGCGGGGTATAGCAGATACGCAGTATTTT
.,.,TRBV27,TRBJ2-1,CASSSGGAYNEQFF,TGTGCCAGCAGTTCCGGGGGAGCCTACAATGAGCAGTTCTTC
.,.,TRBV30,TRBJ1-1,CAWSGDFQTEAFF,TGTGCCTGGAGTGGGGACTTCCAAACTGAAGCTTTCTTT
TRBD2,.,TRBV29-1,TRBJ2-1,CSVFSPTSGSRNEQFF,TGCAGCGTTTTCAGTCCGACTAGCGGGAGTCGGAATGAGCAGTTCTTC
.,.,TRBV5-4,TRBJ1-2,CASSPGGLSYGYTF,TGTGCCAGCAGCCCGGGCGGACTTAGCTATGGCTACACCTTC
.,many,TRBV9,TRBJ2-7,CASSDGSRYEQYF,TGTGCCAGCAGCGATGGTAGTCGCTACGAGCAGTACTTC
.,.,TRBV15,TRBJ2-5,CATSRDISGTQYF,TGTGCCACCAGCAGAGATATTTCCGGGACCCAGTACTTC
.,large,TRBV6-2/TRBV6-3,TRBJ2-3,CASSSGDTQYF,TGTGCCAGCAGTTCGGGAGATACGCAGTATTTT
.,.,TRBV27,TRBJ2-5,CASSLIPQGKETQYF,TGTGCCAGCAGTTTAATCCCGCAGGGGAAGGAGACCCAGTACTTC